This paragraph reports one TCR beta chain. Its antigen is undetermined. These data originate in a study of identical twins. Study-wide results and caveats: Within cord blood, abundant beta clonotypes carried fewer insertions, but memory repertoires showed no such trend.

TCRdb itself ran the 5' RACE reads through MiXCR, one entry per CDR3 protein. The sample lists roughly 1,500,000 distinct CDR3 sequences, under 35% seen once, with 0.25% to 0.3% in the top ten. Input material: cord blood. The receptor was derived from a newborn girl in good health.

CDR3 sequence: CASSEQEIYGYTF. DNA for the CDR3: TGTGCCAGCAGTGAACAGGAAATCTATGGCTACACCTTC. The rearrangement joins TRBV7-9 to TRBJ1-2; maybe TRBD1 (5 bases). V shed 6 bases and J shed 4 bases, with 12 bases lying between them. CDR3 size: 13 residues. CDR1 and CDR2 (germline): SEHNR, FQNEAQ (reference sequence).